A single sample gave rise to the 24 T cell receptor beta chains below, sequenced in a study of a mutant IDH1 vaccine in newly diagnosed glioma. No antigens are known for them. Time point defined: week 5, during vaccination. Each dose of the vaccine consisted of 300 ug of mutant IDH1 20-mer peptide, with topical imiquimod. Only in-frame clones appear in the TCRdb table, and some are missing; sequencing was by immunoSEQ multiplex PCR. The table includes around 50,000 clones, 75% to 90% detected once. Sequencing used PBMCs, obtained from a glioma patient whose treatment included an IDH1 peptide vaccine. The receptors derive from a woman aged 40 to 50 with glioma.

The chain links TRBV2 to TRBJ1-3, with D unclear. The CDR3 extends over 15 amino acids. Germline loops: CDR1 SNHLY, CDR2 FYNNEI. The V and J ends lost 7 bases and 3 bases respectively, with 16 bases between them. CDR3 amino acids: CASTPLPGGGNTIYF. DNA of the CDR3: TGTGCCAGCACGCCGCTGCCCGGTGGTGGAAACACCATATATTTT.

The V call is TRBV7-9, the J call TRBJ2-5, with TRBD1 matching 8 bases. With V trimmed by 1 base and J by 3 bases, 4 bases remained unmatched. The germline gives CDR1 SEHNR, CDR2 FQNEAQ (reference sequence). The CDR3 length is 15 residues. CDR3 DNA sequence: TGTGCCAGCAGCTTAGGCTACAGGGGGGAAGAGACCCAGTACTTC. Translation: CASSLGYRGEETQYF.

This clone was picked up one time. The chain is built from TRBV2 and TRBJ2-7; D may be TRBD1 (6 bases). CDR1 is SNHLY, CDR2 FYNNEI, per germline. V dropped 6 bases and J dropped 5 bases, with 11 bases sitting between them. This CDR3 has 12 amino acids. Here the CDR3 reads CASRVQGHEQYF. DNA for the CDR3: TGTGCCAGCAGGGTACAGGGCCACGAGCAGTACTTC.

The chain is built from TRBV7-2 and TRBJ1-6, with D possibly matching TRBD1 (6 bases). Germline V gives CDR1 SGHTA, CDR2 FQGNSA. V lost 5 bases and J lost 7, with 12 bases in between. This CDR3 is built from 14 residues. Here the CDR3 reads CASSPGQPNSPLHF. The CDR3 coding sequence is TGTGCCAGCAGCCCCGGACAGCCGAATTCACCCCTCCACTTT.

This clone was counted a few times. The chain recombines TRBV4-2 with TRBJ2-2; TRBD2 aligns across 9 bases. Germline V gene sequence: CDR1 LGHNA, CDR2 YNFKEQ. This CDR3 has 15 residues. The V segment lost 4 bases and the J segment 5 bases; nucleotides outside the gene matches: 5. The CDR3 spells CASSLAGAGTGELFF. The CDR3 nucleotides are TGTGCCAGCAGCCTAGCGGGAGCGGGGACCGGGGAGCTGTTTTTT.

J is TRBJ2-2 and V is TRBV7-9; 8 positions match TRBD2. This CDR3 has 16 amino acids. V was clipped by 5 bases and J by 8 bases; unmatched bases: 13. From germline, CDR1 is SEHNR and CDR2 FQNEAQ (reference sequence). CDR3 loop: CASSPLLAASSGELFF. The CDR3 DNA sequence: TGTGCCAGCAGCCCTTTACTAGCGGCGAGCTCGGGGGAGCTGTTTTTT.

The V and J genes are TRBV11-2 and TRBJ1-2; tentative D call: TRBD1 (6 bases). Per the germline V gene, CDR1 is SGHAT and CDR2 is FQNNGV. This CDR3 region has 15 residues. V dropped 5 bases and J dropped 7 bases, with 20 bases sitting between them. The DNA for the CDR3 is TGTGCCAGCAGCCTATTAGCAGGGGAATCAAGTGGCTACACCTTC. It encodes CASSLLAGESSGYTF.

V gene TRBV18 combines with J gene TRBJ2-3, with 8 bases lining up with TRBD2. The CDR3 runs to 16 residues. Germline V gene sequence: CDR1 KGHSH, CDR2 LQKENI. The trim removed 1 base at V and 1 base at J, leaving 4 bases unmatched. The chain's CDR3 is CASSPLPTSGTDTQYF. The CDR3 DNA is TGTGCCAGCTCACCACTCCCGACTAGCGGCACAGATACGCAGTATTTT.

V is TRBV5-4 and J is TRBJ2-5; 8 nucleotides line up with TRBD2. The CDR3 is 14 amino acids. Germline V gene sequence: CDR1 SGHNT, CDR2 YYREEE (reference sequence). The ends lost 0 bases at V and 2 bases at J; junction bases unmatched: 0. CDR3 loop: CASSLGLAQETQYF. CDR3 in DNA: TGTGCCAGCAGCTTGGGACTAGCGCAAGAGACCCAGTACTTC.

The chain links TRBV30 to TRBJ2-6; D may be TRBD2 (5 bases). The ends were cut back, 0 bases at V and 2 bases at J, with 5 bases in the middle. This CDR3 region has 14 residues. Germline V CDR1 and CDR2: GTSNPN, SVGIG (reference sequence). The CDR3 DNA is TGTGCCTGGAGTGTGGGAGCTGGGGCCAACGTCCTGACTTTC. As protein: CAWSVGAGANVLTF. The full variable domain, completed using reference TRBV30 and TRBJ2-6, is SQTIHQWPATLVQPVGSPLSLECTVEGTSNPNLYWYRQAAGRGLQLLFYSVGIGQISSEVPQNLSASRPQDRQFILSSKKLLLSDSGFYLCAWSVGAGANVLTFGAGSRLTVL.

The V gene is TRBV19, the J gene TRBJ2-1, with 11 bases identical to TRBD2. The CDR3 sequence is 17 residues long. V trimming: 6 bases; J trimming: 15 bases; junction bases outside the gene matches: 22. Germline CDR1 is LNHDA and CDR2 is SQIVND (reference sequence). CDR3 coding DNA: TGTGCCAGTAGCACCCTCGGGACTAGCGGAGGCAGGGTGGAAGTGTTCTTC. It specifies CASSTLGTSGGRVEVFF.

The chain is built from TRBV2 and TRBJ1-5; D is uncertain. Germline CDR1 and CDR2: SNHLY and FYNNEI. Trimming took 4 bases from V and 0 from J, leaving 13 bases between them. The CDR3 runs to 16 residues. The CDR3 DNA follows: TGTGCCAGCAGTGGGAGGTTACCGACTAGCAATCAGCCCCAGCATTTT. It encodes CASSGRLPTSNQPQHF.

In its sample, this clone was seen once. The chain carries TRBV7-8 and TRBJ1-3; tentatively, D is TRBD1 (5 bases). Germline V lookup: CDR1 SGHVS, CDR2 FQNEAQ. V lost 7 bases, J lost 2 bases, and 9 bases lay in between. This CDR3 spans 13 amino acids. In nucleotides, the CDR3 is TGTGCCAGCAAAGGGACCCCTGGAAACACCATATATTTT. Its translation: CASKGTPGNTIYF.

This chain connects TRBV5-1 to TRBJ2-7; D remains ambiguous. Trimming shortened V by 0 bases and J by 1 base, and 8 bases separated the two germline ends. CDR3 length: 14 amino acids. Germline V CDR1 and CDR2: SGHRS, YFSETQ. CDR3 in amino acids: CASSLEAGSYEQYF. The DNA for the CDR3 is TGCGCCAGCAGCTTGGAAGCCGGGTCCTACGAGCAGTACTTC.

In its sample, this clone was seen once. The chain carries TRBV6-1 and TRBJ1-1; D is unresolved. V shed 4 bases and J shed 4 bases, with 10 bases lying between them. The CDR3 totals 13 residues. In germline, CDR1 is MNHNS, CDR2 SASEGT. Here the CDR3 DNA reads TGTGCCAGCAGTGTAACTGAGGGCACTGAAGCTTTCTTT. Protein: CASSVTEGTEAFF.

This clone was recorded only once. The chain employs TRBV28 and TRBJ2-1; tentative D call: TRBD1 (6 bases). The CDR3 totals 14 residues. CDR1 MDHEN and CDR2 SYDVKM come from the germline V gene. The V end lost 3 bases, the J end lost 5 bases, and 11 bases lay between the germline ends. The CDR3 loop reads CASSLTTGHNEQFF. The CDR3 DNA reads as TGTGCCAGCAGTTTGACGACAGGACACAATGAGCAGTTCTTC.

The rearrangement uses TRBV4-1 and TRBJ2-7; TRBD1 agrees at 8 bases. J was trimmed by 5 bases and V by 1 base; bases with no gene match: 7. The CDR3 runs 15 residues. Germline-derived CDR1 and CDR2 are MGHRA and YSYEKL. Here the CDR3 reads CASSQVQGADNEQYF. CDR3 coding DNA: TGCGCCAGCAGCCAAGTCCAGGGGGCTGACAACGAGCAGTACTTC.

This clone has more than one count but fewer than ten. The chain joins TRBV6-5 to TRBJ1-1; 7 nucleotides match TRBD1. The V segment lost 2 bases and the J segment 4 bases; nucleotides outside the gene matches: 7. CDR3 length equals 15 residues. Per germline, CDR1 MNHEY and CDR2 SVGAGI. CDR3 bases: TGTGCCAGCAGTTACGAAGGGGGCGGGGGCACTGAAGCTTTCTTT. The encoded protein is CASSYEGGGGTEAFF.

This clone was picked up one time. The chain has TRBV7-9 and TRBJ2-7; 9 nucleotides match TRBD1. CDR1 SEHNR and CDR2 FQNEAQ come from the germline V gene (reference sequence). This CDR3 comprises 14 residues. The V gene end was trimmed by 3 bases and the J gene end by 4 bases; junction bases not matched to a gene: 4. The CDR3 DNA is TGTGCCAGCAGCTTCCGACAGGGGGTTTACGAGCAGTACTTC. Its protein product is CASSFRQGVYEQYF.

The chain joins TRBV29-1 to TRBJ1-1; D is undetermined. Trimming took off 6 bases at V and 4 bases at J, with 18 bases between the two ends. The CDR3 is made up of 14 amino acids. Germline V gene data show CDR1 as SQVTM and CDR2 as ANQGSEA. The CDR3 sequence is CSVRPHSTSTEAFF. CDR3 bases: TGCAGCGTCCGACCTCATTCGACGAGCACTGAAGCTTTCTTT.

The genes are TRBV19 and TRBJ2-2, with 7 positions matching TRBD1. With V trimmed by 8 bases and J by 3 bases, 6 bases remained unmatched. Germline CDR1 reads LNHDA; CDR2 reads SQIVND (reference sequence). CDR3 length: 14 amino acids. Written as DNA, the CDR3 is TGTGCCAGTTACCCCAGGGGGTACACCGGGGAGCTGTTTTTT. As protein: CASYPRGYTGELFF.

The chain links TRBV5-1 to TRBJ2-7; maybe TRBD1 (6 bases). Germline CDR1 and CDR2: SGHRS and YFSETQ. Trimming removed 4 bases from V and 0 bases from J, with 14 bases in between. This CDR3 is built from 15 residues. The CDR3 reads CASSRADSVSYEQYF. The CDR3, as DNA: TGCGCCAGCAGCCGGGCGGACAGTGTCTCCTACGAGCAGTACTTC.

The chain couples TRBV7-9 to TRBJ2-3; 8 bases are a match to TRBD2. The CDR3 has 15 amino acids. V lost 6 bases and J lost 2; bases outside the gene matches: 7. In germline, CDR1 is SEHNR, CDR2 FQNEAQ (reference sequence). Written as DNA, the CDR3 is TGTGCCAGCAGAGCCACTAGCGGCCACACAGATACGCAGTATTTT. Translating it yields CASRATSGHTDTQYF.

The V call is TRBV4-3, the J call TRBJ1-3, with TRBD1 as a possible D gene (5 bases). This CDR3 is 17 amino acids long. V was pared by 0 bases and J by 0 bases, with 12 bases between. Germline V gene data show CDR1 as LGHNA and CDR2 as YSLEER. CDR3 sequence: CASSQDIQGGSGNTIYF. The CDR3 DNA sequence: TGCGCCAGCAGCCAAGATATTCAGGGAGGCTCTGGAAACACCATATATTTT.